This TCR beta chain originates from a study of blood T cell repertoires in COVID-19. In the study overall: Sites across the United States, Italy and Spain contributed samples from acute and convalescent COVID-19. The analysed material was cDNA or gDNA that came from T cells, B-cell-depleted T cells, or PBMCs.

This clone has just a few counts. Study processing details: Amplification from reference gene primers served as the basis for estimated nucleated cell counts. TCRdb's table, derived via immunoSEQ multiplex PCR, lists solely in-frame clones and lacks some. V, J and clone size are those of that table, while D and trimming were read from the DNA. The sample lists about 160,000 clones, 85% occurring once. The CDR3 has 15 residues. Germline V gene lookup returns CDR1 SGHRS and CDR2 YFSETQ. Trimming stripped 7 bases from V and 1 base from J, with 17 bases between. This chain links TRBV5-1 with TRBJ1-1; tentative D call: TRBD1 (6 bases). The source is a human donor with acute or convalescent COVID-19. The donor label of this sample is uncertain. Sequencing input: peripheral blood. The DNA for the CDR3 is TGCGCCAGCTACAGGGATCCTAAAACGAACACTGAAGCTTTCTTT. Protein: CASYRDPKTNTEAFF.